This T cell receptor (beta chain) was retrieved from a study of shared clonotypes between healthy human individuals. Assay runs were performed at deep level. TCRdb's table, derived via immunoSEQ multiplex PCR, lists solely in-frame clones and lacks some. The repertoire holds some 2.4 million clones, approximately 93% seen once, with 0.36% in the top ten. This CDR3 comprises 17 residues. The V gene's germline CDR1 is SGHDT and CDR2 YYEEEE. The J segment lost 4 bases and the V segment lost 0 bases, leaving 12 bases of the junction unmatched. The sequence was obtained from a man aged 18 to 30 in good health. Some clones in this sample may be carry-over from other donors' samples. Sequencing input: naive CD4+ T cells from PBMCs. Sample subset: CD45RA+ positively selected. This chain links TRBV5-6 with TRBJ1-2; 7 bases match TRBD1. CDR3 nucleotide sequence: TGTGCCAGCAGCTTGGGTGTGACAGGGAGGCTAATCTATGGCTACACCTTC. Translating it yields CASSLGVTGRLIYGYTF.